What follows are 31 T cell receptor beta chains derived from one specimen sequenced in a study of shared clonotypes between healthy human individuals. The assay was immunoSEQ multiplex PCR, and TCRdb's table has in-frame clones only and misses some. The profile shows about 1.4 million clones, roughly 96% of them singletons. Sequencing was performed on naive CD4+ T cells sorted from blood. Subset noted: CD45RA+ positively selected. The receptor source for this set is a man aged 25-45 years in good health.

The rearrangement joins TRBV9 to TRBJ2-2, with D uncertain. V was clipped by 0 bases and J by 5 bases, with 5 bases between them. CDR1 and CDR2 (germline): SGDLS, YYNGEE. This CDR3 contains 13 residues. CDR3 sequence reads: CASSVDPTGELFF. The CDR3 DNA reads TGTGCCAGCAGCGTAGATCCAACCGGGGAGCTGTTTTTT.

On this clone: Mismatch with germline at one junction end may stem from a read error. This chain uses TRBV28 with TRBJ2-3; 11 bases align to TRBD2. This CDR3 comprises 13 residues. Germline assignment: CDR1 MDHEN and CDR2 SYDVKM. In DNA, the CDR3 is TGTGCCAGCAGTTTAGGGGGACTAGCGGACCGCGTTTTT. As protein: CASSLGGLADRVF.

The chain joins TRBV27 to TRBJ1-4; D is uncertain. Germline V gene sequence: CDR1 MNHEY, CDR2 SMNVEV (reference sequence). CDR3 length: 15 residues. The V end lost 3 bases, the J end lost 10 bases, and 18 bases lay between the germline ends. The CDR3 sequence is CASSLAVGSSGKLFF. CDR3 DNA sequence: TGTGCCAGCAGTTTGGCCGTTGGCAGTTCAGGAAAACTGTTTTTT.

CDR3 sequence reads: CASSNYRGYEQYF. As DNA, the CDR3 is TGTGCCAGCAGCAACTACAGGGGCTACGAGCAGTACTTC. This rearrangement joins TRBV11-2 to TRBJ2-7, with 7 bases identical to TRBD1. Losses at the gene ends were 5 bases for V and 3 bases for J; bases not matched to a gene: 4. The CDR3 runs 13 residues. The germline V gene encodes CDR1 SGHAT and CDR2 FQNNGV.

The V gene is TRBV14, the J gene TRBJ2-7; 9 bases fit TRBD2. This CDR3 is built from 17 residues. CDR1 SGHDN and CDR2 FVKESK come from the germline V gene. With 4 bases clipped from V and 6 bases from J, the junction kept 16 bases outside the gene matches. CDR3 sequence (DNA): TGTGCCAGCAGCCCGAAGAGCGGGAGGACGGGAATGAGCGAGCAGTACTTC. Translating it yields CASSPKSGRTGMSEQYF.

The chain recombines TRBV11-3 with TRBJ2-7; D is ambiguous. Trimming left V 0 bases short and J 0 bases short, with 12 bases between. Per the germline V gene, CDR1 is SGHNT and CDR2 is YENEEA. The CDR3 is made up of 16 amino acids. CDR3 amino acids: CASSLDWSGGSYEQYF. CDR3 in DNA: TGTGCCAGCAGCTTAGATTGGTCGGGCGGCTCCTACGAGCAGTACTTC. Filled out from reference TRBV11-3 and TRBJ2-7, the complete variable domain reads EAGVVQSPRYKIIEKKQPVAFWCNPISGHNTLYWYLQNLGQGPELLIRYENEEAVDDSQLPKDRFSAERLKGVDSTLKIQPAELGDSAVYLCASSLDWSGGSYEQYFGPGTRLTVT.

The chain carries TRBV7-9 and TRBJ2-3, with TRBD2 matching 7 bases. Germline CDR1 SEHNR, CDR2 FQNEAQ (reference sequence). This CDR3 has 16 residues. The V and J ends lost 1 base and 6 bases, in that order; junction bases with no gene match: 10. The CDR3 nucleotides are TGTGCCAGCAGCTTAGGGCTGGCGGGAGTAGAGGATACGCAGTATTTT. Its protein product is CASSLGLAGVEDTQYF.

This chain links TRBV28 with TRBJ2-2; 8 nucleotides line up with TRBD2. This CDR3 has 16 amino acids. Losses at the gene ends were 6 bases for V and 1 base for J; bases not matched to a gene: 7. CDR1 MDHEN and CDR2 SYDVKM come from the germline V gene. The CDR3 bases are TGTGCCAGCAGCTCACCAGCGGGAGTGAACACCGGGGAGCTGTTTTTT. Translating it yields CASSSPAGVNTGELFF. Using reference TRBV28 and TRBJ2-2 for the parts outside the CDR3, the full variable domain is DVKVTQSSRYLVKRTGEKVFLECVQDMDHENMFWYRQDPGLGLRLIYFSYDVKMKEKGDIPEGYSVSREKKERFSLILESASTNQTSMYLCASSSPAGVNTGELFFGEGSRLTVL.

V gene TRBV28 combines with J gene TRBJ1-5; D is perhaps TRBD1 (6 bases). CDR3 size: 15 residues. Germline V CDR1 and CDR2: MDHEN, SYDVKM. V lost 5 bases, J lost 5 bases, and 16 bases lay in between. CDR3 bases: TGTGCCAGCAGTACACAGGGCCCTAAGCATCAGCCCCAGCATTTT. This sequence encodes CASSTQGPKHQPQHF.

This sequence joins TRBV7-8 and TRBJ2-1; maybe TRBD2 (6 bases). CDR3 size: 17 residues. Per the germline V gene, CDR1 is SGHVS and CDR2 is FQNEAQ. V lost 1 base to trimming and J lost 2 bases, with 15 bases between them. The CDR3 reads CASSLEGRDWTYNEQFF. The CDR3 DNA follows: TGTGCCAGCAGCTTAGAGGGCCGGGACTGGACCTACAATGAGCAGTTCTTC.

The J gene is TRBJ2-7, the V gene TRBV2; 8 bases are shared with TRBD2. Looked up from germline, CDR1 is SNHLY and CDR2 is FYNNEI. The CDR3 loop spans 15 amino acids. V shed 1 base, J shed 5 bases, and the junction held 7 bases outside the gene matches. The CDR3 nucleotides are TGTGCCAGCAGTGAAGACCGGGAGGGCCGGCACGAGCAGTACTTC. This codes for CASSEDREGRHEQYF.

This clone was detected only once. The J gene is TRBJ2-1, the V gene TRBV19; D uncertain. Germline V gives CDR1 LNHDA, CDR2 SQIVND (reference sequence). CDR3 length: 14 amino acids. V gave up 7 bases and J gave up 7 bases, with 17 bases separating them. The CDR3 loop is CASTQDPARNEQFF. For the CDR3, the DNA is TGTGCCAGTACCCAGGACCCAGCGCGGAATGAGCAGTTCTTC.

The J gene is TRBJ1-1, the V gene TRBV6-4; 10 positions match TRBD1. The CDR3 length is 14 residues. Germline loops: CDR1 MRHNA, CDR2 SNTAGT. V was clipped by 5 bases and J by 4 bases; unmatched bases: 4. The CDR3 DNA follows: TGTGCCAGCAGTTCCGGGACAGGGGCCACTGAAGCTTTCTTT. It translates to CASSSGTGATEAFF.

This clone showed up just once. V is TRBV11-2 and J is TRBJ2-3; 10 bases are a match to TRBD2. Germline V lookup: CDR1 SGHAT, CDR2 FQNNGV. CDR3 length: 15 amino acids. V lost 5 bases and J lost 6; bases outside the gene matches: 8. In nucleotides, the CDR3 is TGTGCCAGCAGCACAACTAGCGGGACGGGTGATACGCAGTATTTT. As protein: CASSTTSGTGDTQYF. The whole variable domain, filled in from reference TRBV11-2 and TRBJ2-3, reads EAGVAQSPRYKIIEKRQSVAFWCNPISGHATLYWYQQILGQGPKLLIQFQNNGVVDDSQLPKDRFSAERLKGVDSTLKIQPAKLEDSAVYLCASSTTSGTGDTQYFGPGTRLTVL.

The rearrangement uses TRBV28 and TRBJ2-2, with D possibly being TRBD1 or TRBD2 (5 bases each). The CDR3 is 13 residues long. Trimming shortened V by 3 bases and J by 6 bases, and 8 bases separated the two germline ends. Per germline, CDR1 MDHEN and CDR2 SYDVKM. This chain's CDR3 is CASSLRGPGELFF. CDR3 coding DNA: TGTGCCAGCAGTTTGAGGGGACCCGGGGAGCTGTTTTTT.

V gene TRBV18 combines with J gene TRBJ1-4; D not certain. V lost 3 bases to trimming and J lost 7 bases, with 18 bases between them. The CDR3 runs to 16 residues. Germline V gives CDR1 KGHSH, CDR2 LQKENI. CDR3 residues: CASSPPIEVSGEKLFF. In DNA form, the CDR3 reads TGTGCCAGCTCACCCCCGATTGAGGTTTCTGGTGAAAAACTGTTTTTT.

This clone was detected once. The genes are TRBV23-1 and TRBJ2-1; TRBD1 is a possible D gene (5 bases). TRBV23-1 is noted as an ORF with a role that remains uncertain. This CDR3 is built from 12 residues. Trimming removed 7 bases at V and 9 bases at J, with 13 bases between. The CDR3 nucleotides read TGCGCCAGCACCTCAGGGTATGGTGAGCAGTTCTTC. Translation: CASTSGYGEQFF.

The sample holds one count of this clone. V and J are TRBV7-9 and TRBJ1-1; D is unresolved. The CDR3 extends over 14 amino acids. Germline loops: CDR1 SEHNR, CDR2 FQNEAQ (reference sequence). V lost 2 bases and J lost 6, with 13 bases in between. The CDR3: CASSLHLSPPEAFF. CDR3 bases: TGTGCCAGCAGCTTACATCTCTCCCCCCCTGAAGCTTTCTTT.

The chain is built from TRBV5-1 and TRBJ2-1; 7 nucleotides agree with TRBD1. The CDR3 length is 17 residues. The J segment lost 2 bases and the V segment lost 1 base, leaving 9 bases of the junction unmatched. CDR1 and CDR2 from the germline V gene are SGHRS and YFSETQ. The CDR3, as DNA: TGCGCCAGCAGCTTGTGGACAGGACAGGTAGCCTACAATGAGCAGTTCTTC. Encoded protein: CASSLWTGQVAYNEQFF. Using reference TRBV5-1 and TRBJ2-1 for the parts outside the CDR3, the full variable domain is KAGVTQTPRYLIKTRGQQVTLSCSPISGHRSVSWYQQTPGQGLQFLFEYFSETQRNKGNFPGRFSGRQFSNSRSEMNVSTLELGDSALYLCASSLWTGQVAYNEQFFGPGTRLTVL.

V is TRBV28 and J is TRBJ2-7; TRBD1 agrees at 9 bases. J lost 2 bases, V lost 10 bases, and 9 bases had no gene match. The CDR3 loop spans 14 amino acids. Germline V gives CDR1 MDHEN, CDR2 SYDVKM. The CDR3 sequence: CATLRGTGTYEQYF. The DNA of the CDR3 is TGTGCCACCCTACGAGGGACAGGGACCTACGAGCAGTACTTC.

In this sample, this clone turned up a few times. Other nucleotide sequences from this sample produce the same CDR3. The J gene is TRBJ2-5, the V gene TRBV27, with D possibly being TRBD2 (5 bases). Between the trimmed V and J ends, which lost 5 bases and 2 bases, there was a span of 9 bases. The CDR3 is 13 amino acids. Germline V CDR1 and CDR2: MNHEY, SMNVEV (reference sequence). The chain's CDR3 is CASSLRDQETQYF. CDR3 in DNA: TGTGCCAGCAGTCTCCGGGATCAAGAGACCCAGTACTTC.

Here the CDR3 DNA reads TGTGCCAGCAGTGCGCCAGGGGGCTTCTACGAGCAGTACTTC. Its protein is CASSAPGGFYEQYF. The chain recombines TRBV6-1 with TRBJ2-7, with TRBD1 matching 8 bases. Germline CDR1 reads MNHNS; CDR2 reads SASEGT. Germline trimming cut 4 bases from V and 3 bases from J; bases unmatched to any gene: 5. The CDR3 has 14 residues.

The chain recombines TRBV7-6 with TRBJ2-7, with 8 bases aligning to TRBD2. Germline CDR1 is SGHVS and CDR2 is FNYEAQ. J lost 5 bases, V lost 5 bases, and 23 bases had no gene match. This CDR3 spans 19 amino acids. Here the CDR3 DNA reads TGTGCCAGCAGCCCCAGCGGGAGCGGCCCCCGTGGCAACCTCGACGAGCAGTACTTC. Translated, it gives CASSPSGSGPRGNLDEQYF.

The chain has TRBV6-6 and TRBJ1-1; possible D gene TRBD1, 5 bases. Between the trimmed V and J ends, which lost 6 bases and 2 bases, there was a span of 13 bases. Germline V gives CDR1 MNHNY, CDR2 SVGAGI (reference sequence). CDR3 length: 14 amino acids. The CDR3 DNA is TGTGCCAGCAGCTCGGGACCACCTAACACTGAAGCTTTCTTT. Protein: CASSSGPPNTEAFF.

This rearrangement joins TRBV7-2 to TRBJ2-7, with D possibly matching TRBD1 (6 bases). This CDR3 has 16 residues. Germline CDR1 is SGHTA and CDR2 is FQGNSA. Trimming removed 2 bases from V and 4 bases from J, with 18 bases in between. Here the CDR3 DNA reads TGTGCCAGCAGCTTACTGCCCAGGGGAGACTTATACGAGCAGTACTTC. This sequence encodes CASSLLPRGDLYEQYF.

This chain joins TRBV5-1 and TRBJ2-7, with 8 bases that match TRBD2. V shed 6 bases and J 3 bases; nucleotides not matched to a gene: 2. CDR3 length: 12 amino acids. The germline CDR1 and CDR2 sequences are SGHRS and YFSETQ. The CDR3 loop is CASKREGYEQYF. The DNA for the CDR3 is TGCGCCAGCAAACGGGAGGGCTACGAGCAGTACTTC.

The chain couples TRBV6-1 to TRBJ2-3; TRBD2 is a possible D gene (7 bases). There are 17 residues in the CDR3. Germline V gives CDR1 MNHNS, CDR2 SASEGT. Trimming removed 3 bases at V and 3 bases at J, with 19 bases between. CDR3 nucleotide sequence: TGTGCCAGCAGTGACCCTGGGGGGGGACAAACGACAGATACGCAGTATTTT. It specifies CASSDPGGGQTTDTQYF.

The chain joins TRBV5-1 to TRBJ2-2; no firm D call. With 0 bases removed from V and 2 bases from J, the gap between germline ends came to 8 bases. This CDR3 region has 15 residues. Germline V gives CDR1 SGHRS, CDR2 YFSETQ. CDR3 DNA sequence: TGCGCCAGCAGCTTGGCCAAGACAAACACCGGGGAGCTGTTTTTT. Protein product: CASSLAKTNTGELFF.

The chain combines TRBV28 with TRBJ2-2; 7 bases agree with TRBD2. Trimming took 2 bases from V and 1 from J; bases not matched to a gene: 4. In germline, CDR1 is MDHEN, CDR2 SYDVKM. CDR3 length: 16 amino acids. CDR3 in amino acids: CASSLQASGNTGELFF. The CDR3 DNA sequence: TGTGCCAGCAGTTTACAGGCTAGCGGGAACACCGGGGAGCTGTTTTTT.

The chain couples TRBV19 to TRBJ1-5; tentatively, D is TRBD1 (5 bases). V was shortened by 6 bases and J by 1 base, with 7 bases between the two germline ends. The CDR3 length is 13 residues. The germline V gene encodes CDR1 LNHDA and CDR2 SQIVND (reference sequence). The CDR3 spells CASRGQSNQPQHF. The CDR3 DNA is TGTGCCAGTAGGGGGCAGAGCAATCAGCCCCAGCATTTT.

The V call is TRBV4-1, the J call TRBJ1-2, with 8 positions matching TRBD1. Germline CDR1 reads MGHRA; CDR2 reads YSYEKL. J was trimmed by 8 bases and V by 3 bases; bases with no gene match: 8. This CDR3 is 14 amino acids long. The CDR3 spells CASSHPRGRGGYTF. CDR3 DNA: TGCGCCAGCAGCCATCCCAGGGGGCGAGGGGGCTACACCTTC.